This T cell receptor beta chain was captured by sequencing in a study of blood T cell repertoires in COVID-19. Across the study: The study drew acute and convalescent COVID-19 samples from the United States, Italy and Spain. The cDNA or gDNA used as material had been derived from T cells, B-cell-depleted T cells, or PBMCs.

Libraries were prepared by immunoSEQ multiplex PCR; TCRdb keeps only in-frame clonotypes and omits some of them. The table shows approximately 300,000 clones, with 90% occurring only once. This CDR3 has 14 residues. Germline V gives CDR1 SGHTA, CDR2 FQGTGA. V was cut by 2 bases and J by 7 bases, with 11 bases left in between. This study enrolled people aged roughly 18 to 100 from around 25 US geographic areas. Donors were grouped by their self-reported clinical history. This receptor was identified in a woman in her late teens or twenties with acute COVID-19. The source material was PBMCs or T cells enriched from blood (not recorded which). V usage is TRBV7-3 and J usage is TRBJ2-2, with D possibly TRBD2 on 6 matching bases. DNA of the CDR3: TGTGCCAGCAGCTTATGGAGGGGCGACGGGGAGCTGTTTTTT. Its translation: CASSLWRGDGELFF.